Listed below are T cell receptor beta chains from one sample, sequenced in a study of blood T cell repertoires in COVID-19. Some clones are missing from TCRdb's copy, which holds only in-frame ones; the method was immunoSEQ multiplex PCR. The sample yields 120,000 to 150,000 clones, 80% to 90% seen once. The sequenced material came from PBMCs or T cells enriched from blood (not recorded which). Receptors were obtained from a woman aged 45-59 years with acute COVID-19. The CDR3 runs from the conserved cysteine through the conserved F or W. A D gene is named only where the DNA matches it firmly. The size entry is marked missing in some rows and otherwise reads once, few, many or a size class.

DNA: TGTGCCAGCCTACCGGCTAGCGGGTACAATGAGCAGTTCTTC; CDR3: CASLPASGYNEQFF; V: TRBV7-2; D: TRBD2; size: .; J: TRBJ2-1
DNA: TGCGCCAGCAGCCACCCCGGCGAGGATCCGCGGGGTAACTATGGCTACACCTTC; CDR3: CASSHPGEDPRGNYGYTF; V: TRBV4-3; D: .; size: .; J: TRBJ1-2
DNA: TGTGCCAGCCGACCAGGACTAGCGGGAGGCTTTAATGGGGGGGAGCTGTTTTTT; CDR3: CASRPGLAGGFNGGELFF; V: TRBV19; D: TRBD2; size: .; J: TRBJ2-2
DNA: TGTGCCAGCAGCCAAGTGGCCAACTCTGGGGCCAACGTCCTGACTTTC; CDR3: CASSQVANSGANVLTF; V: TRBV3-1/TRBV3-2; D: .; size: .; J: TRBJ2-6
DNA: TGTGCCAGCAGCCCCCGCCGTGGGGGCACCACAGATACGCAGTATTTT; CDR3: CASSPRRGGTTDTQYF; V: TRBV9; D: .; size: .; J: TRBJ2-3
DNA: TGTGCCAGCTCAGCAGGGTACTCTGGAAACACCATATATTTT; CDR3: CASSAGYSGNTIYF; V: TRBV7-2; D: .; size: .; J: TRBJ1-3
DNA: TGTGCCAGCAGCCAAGATCAGGACAGGGTTAATTCACCCCTCCACTTT; CDR3: CASSQDQDRVNSPLHF; V: TRBV4-2; D: TRBD1; size: few; J: TRBJ1-6
DNA: TGTGCCAGCAGTTCTATAGCGGGAGGGGGCACAGATACGCAGTATTTT; CDR3: CASSSIAGGGTDTQYF; V: TRBV6-5; D: TRBD2; size: once; J: TRBJ2-3
DNA: TGTGCCAGCTCCGCAAATCCCTCAGGGGACTCACCCCTCCACTTT; CDR3: CASSANPSGDSPLHF; V: TRBV18; D: .; size: few; J: TRBJ1-6
DNA: TGCAGCGTTGCCGTTGGGACAAACTATGGCTACACCTTC; CDR3: CSVAVGTNYGYTF; V: TRBV29-1; D: .; size: .; J: TRBJ1-2
DNA: TGTGCCAGCGACGAGGGACAGGGCTATGGCTACACCTTC; CDR3: CASDEGQGYGYTF; V: TRBV5-6; D: TRBD1; size: .; J: TRBJ1-2
DNA: TGTGCCAGCGGGTCAGGGGTAGAGACCCAGTACTTC; CDR3: CASGSGVETQYF; V: TRBV28; D: .; size: .; J: TRBJ2-5
DNA: TGTGCCTGGGCCAGACAGTACGAGCAGTACTTC; CDR3: CAWARQYEQYF; V: TRBV30; D: .; size: .; J: TRBJ2-7
DNA: TGCGCCAGCAGCTCGGGACTGATGGGACTAGCGGGAAGCACAGATACGCAGTATTTT; CDR3: CASSSGLMGLAGSTDTQYF; V: TRBV5-1; D: TRBD2; size: .; J: TRBJ2-3
DNA: TGTGCCAGCAGTTCTAGCGGGTACTACAATGAGCAGTTCTTC; CDR3: CASSSSGYYNEQFF; V: TRBV7-9; D: TRBD2; size: .; J: TRBJ2-1
DNA: TGTGCCAGCAGCCCGGGACAGGGGACCAAAAATGAAAAACTGTTTTTT; CDR3: CASSPGQGTKNEKLFF; V: TRBV7-9; D: TRBD1; size: .; J: TRBJ1-4
DNA: TGTGCCAGCAGCCCGAGGCGGGGGACGAACACCGGGGAGCTGTTTTTT; CDR3: CASSPRRGTNTGELFF; V: TRBV7-2; D: TRBD2; size: .; J: TRBJ2-2
DNA: TGTGCCAGCAGCGTAGGGCGGTCAGATACGCAGTATTTT; CDR3: CASSVGRSDTQYF; V: TRBV9; D: .; size: .; J: TRBJ2-3
DNA: TGTGCCAGCAGTTCCTACCGCGGGCCCGAGGGTAACGAGCAGTACTTC; CDR3: CASSSYRGPEGNEQYF; V: TRBV27; D: .; size: .; J: TRBJ2-7
DNA: TGTGCCATCAGTGGATCTGAGGCGAGACCCACAGATACGCAGTATTTT; CDR3: CAISGSEARPTDTQYF; V: TRBV10-3; D: .; size: .; J: TRBJ2-3
DNA: TGTGCCTGTTCAATGGAGGCGGGCTTATACAATGAGCAGTTCTTC; CDR3: CACSMEAGLYNEQFF; V: TRBV2; D: .; size: .; J: TRBJ2-1
DNA: TGTGCCACCCACGGGAGCTCCTACAATGAGCAGTTCTTC; CDR3: CATHGSSYNEQFF; V: TRBV19; D: .; size: .; J: TRBJ2-1
DNA: TGTGCCAGCAGCTTAGCAAAGCGGTCTAATGAAAAACTGTTTTTT; CDR3: CASSLAKRSNEKLFF; V: TRBV7-2; D: .; size: .; J: TRBJ1-4
DNA: TGTGCCAGCAGTTTAAAGTTTAGGCGGCAGGGTAACTTGGGGAACACCGGGGAGCTGTTTTTT; CDR3: CASSLKFRRQGNLGNTGELFF; V: TRBV27; D: .; size: .; J: TRBJ2-2
DNA: TGCGCCAGCAGCACCGGAGGGGGGGCAGACTATGGCTACACCTTC; CDR3: CASSTGGGADYGYTF; V: TRBV5-1; D: .; size: .; J: TRBJ1-2
DNA: TGTGCCAGCAGCCTCCGGACAGACCAAAACACCATATATTTT; CDR3: CASSLRTDQNTIYF; V: TRBV5-4; D: .; size: .; J: TRBJ1-3
DNA: TGCGCCAGCAACCTTGTAGCGGGAGGGCCGAATGAGCAGTTCTTC; CDR3: CASNLVAGGPNEQFF; V: TRBV5-1; D: TRBD2; size: .; J: TRBJ2-1
DNA: TGTGCCAGCAGCCTTAGTTGGGACAGGGCTGGGGCCAACGTCCTGACTTTC; CDR3: CASSLSWDRAGANVLTF; V: TRBV7-9; D: TRBD1; size: .; J: TRBJ2-6
DNA: TGCGCCAGCAGCGCGGGGGCCGGGCACCAAGAGACCCAGTACTTC; CDR3: CASSAGAGHQETQYF; V: TRBV5-1; D: .; size: .; J: TRBJ2-5
DNA: TGTGCCAGCAGTCCCCCAACAGTTACTGGAAACACCATATATTTT; CDR3: CASSPPTVTGNTIYF; V: TRBV28; D: .; size: .; J: TRBJ1-3
DNA: TGCGCCAGCAGCTTAGAGGGCTCTGGAAACACCATATATTTT; CDR3: CASSLEGSGNTIYF; V: TRBV5-1; D: .; size: few; J: TRBJ1-3
DNA: TGTGCCATCAGTGCACAACAGGTGGTAGATTCACCCCTCCACTTT; CDR3: CAISAQQVVDSPLHF; V: TRBV10-3; D: .; size: .; J: TRBJ1-6
DNA: TGTGCCAGCAGCAAAGCGGACTCTGCAGGCCCAAACACTGAAGCTTTCTTT; CDR3: CASSKADSAGPNTEAFF; V: TRBV21-1; D: .; size: .; J: TRBJ1-1
DNA: TGTGCCAGTAGTATCGGTGGTTCGGTGTCCTATGGCTACACCTTC; CDR3: CASSIGGSVSYGYTF; V: TRBV19; D: .; size: once; J: TRBJ1-2
DNA: TGTGCCAGCAGTAACAGGGGCAACTATGGCTACACCTTC; CDR3: CASSNRGNYGYTF; V: TRBV7-6; D: TRBD1; size: .; J: TRBJ1-2
DNA: TGTGCCAGCGCCTACAGTAATGAAAAACTGTTTTTT; CDR3: CASAYSNEKLFF; V: TRBV6-6; D: .; size: .; J: TRBJ1-4
DNA: TGCGCCAGCCGTAAGACAGGGGGCACTGAAGCTTTCTTT; CDR3: CASRKTGGTEAFF; V: TRBV5-1; D: TRBD1; size: .; J: TRBJ1-1
DNA: TGTGCCTGGAGTGTACTGGACAGGGACTACGAGCAGTACTTC; CDR3: CAWSVLDRDYEQYF; V: TRBV30; D: TRBD1; size: .; J: TRBJ2-7
DNA: TGCGCCAGCAGCTTGTCAGAAACTGAAGCTTTCTTT; CDR3: CASSLSETEAFF; V: TRBV5-1; D: .; size: .; J: TRBJ1-1
DNA: TGTGCTAGCAGCTTGGGATTCGACAGCAACAATGAGCAGTTCTTC; CDR3: CASSLGFDSNNEQFF; V: TRBV7-7; D: .; size: .; J: TRBJ2-1
DNA: TGTGCCAGCAGTTTTAGGATTAGCGGGCGCACAGATACGCAGTATTTT; CDR3: CASSFRISGRTDTQYF; V: TRBV27; D: TRBD2; size: .; J: TRBJ2-3
DNA: TGTGCCAGCAGTTACTATGAGGGCGGGGAGCTGTTTTTT; CDR3: CASSYYEGGELFF; V: TRBV6-5; D: .; size: .; J: TRBJ2-2
DNA: TGTGCCAGTAGTTCCGGGGTTAACTATGGCTACACCTTC; CDR3: CASSSGVNYGYTF; V: TRBV19; D: .; size: once; J: TRBJ1-2
DNA: TGTGCCAGCAGCGCTAGCGGGCGATACAATGAGCAGTTCTTC; CDR3: CASSASGRYNEQFF; V: TRBV7-9; D: TRBD2; size: .; J: TRBJ2-1